This section outlines one TCR beta chain sequence together with its context. The antigen is undetermined. This record comes from a study of siplizumab effects on memory and regulatory T cells. Study outcomes and limitations: Unstimulated subsets captured only a minor fraction of alloreactive clones.

TCRdb keeps only in-frame clones here, not all; method: immunoSEQ multiplex PCR. This repertoire shows some 110,000 clones, roughly 94% found once; its top ten account for around 1.7%. V shed 3 bases, J shed 5 bases, and the junction held 4 bases outside the gene matches. Germline loops: CDR1 SEHNR, CDR2 FQNEAQ (reference sequence). The CDR3 is 14 amino acids. Sequences were obtained from non-Treg CD4+ T cells sorted from blood. The gene calls are TRBV7-9 and TRBJ2-1, with 7 bases fitting TRBD2. The source is a human donor in good health. This CDR3 reads CASSFDRGDNEQFF. Here the CDR3 DNA reads TGTGCCAGCAGCTTCGATCGGGGGGACAATGAGCAGTTCTTC.